Here is one T cell receptor beta chain with its context. Antigen unknown. This CDR3 is 14 amino acids long. With 6 bases clipped from V and 5 bases from J, the junction kept 11 bases outside the gene matches. Germline V lookup: CDR1 DFQATT, CDR2 SNEGSKA (reference sequence). This entry comes from a study of CD8 T cells in ankylosing spondylitis. Scientists made TCR beta libraries using quantitative 5'-RACE with molecular barcodes. TCRdb redid the calling of the 5' RACE reads with MiXCR, one entry per CDR3 protein. The sample comprises over 600,000 distinct CDR3 sequences, under 20% of which are singletons, and over 15% rests with the top ten. Findings and caveats of the study: Certain motif variants had earlier been reported in reactive arthritis synovial fluid and blood. Disease-associated clones were reportedly significantly overrepresented in matched ankylosing spondylitis synovial fluid. Made up of about eight highly homologous variants, a TCR beta motif appeared characteristic of ankylosing spondylitis blood.

The chain combines TRBV20-1 with TRBJ1-1; 8 bases are shared with TRBD1. The sample taken for sequencing was blood, either unsorted or a sorted T cell fraction (not recorded which). This TCR derives from a male donor with ankylosing spondylitis. CDR3 nucleotides: TGCAGTGCCGCCCCAGGGGGCGGGGGGACTGAAGCTTTCTTT. Translated: CSAAPGGGGTEAFF.